This T cell receptor beta chain emerged from a study of shared clonotypes between healthy human individuals. Study-wide background: A donor's plate count was three for CD4 naive and three for CD4 memory; CD8 naive had two and CD8 memory one.

CD8 cells regarded as naive lacked CD45RO, were positively chosen for CCR7, and omitted terminally differentiated effector memory CD45RA+ cells. Notes on the study in general: Specimens sampled were limited to blood, with tissue repertoires likely differing. Generation probability values for non-shared clonotypes were lower than those for clonotypes shared by all four donors.

To note about this clone: What it binds is not known. This specimen includes other DNA sequences encoding the same CDR3.

The method was immunoSEQ multiplex PCR; TCRdb's version includes in-frame clones alone and lacks a portion of them. The sample has around 2.1 million clones, just over 90% seen once. The CDR3 covers 14 residues. Germline V gene lookup returns CDR1 WNHNN and CDR2 SYGVQD (reference sequence). Trimming cost V 5 bases and J 4 bases; bases outside gene matches: 6. What was sequenced was naive CD8+ T cells from PBMCs. The sequence came from a man aged 18 to 30 in good health. Some clones in this sample may be carry-over from other donors' samples. This chain joins TRBV10-1 and TRBJ1-1, with TRBD1 matching over 8 bases. CDR3 sequence: CASSPGTGITEAFF. CDR3 DNA: TGCGCCAGCAGTCCCGGGACAGGCATCACTGAAGCTTTCTTT.